These 22 T cell receptor beta chains originate from one sample sequenced in a study of lymphopenia after photon versus proton radiotherapy. Here immunoSEQ multiplex PCR was the method, and the copy in TCRdb shows in-frame clones only, minus some. The table shows 60,000 or so clones, with approximately 86% occurring only once. The specimen comprised peripheral blood, sampled from a patient treated with proton-based radiotherapy. These receptors were collected from an older man with esophageal cancer.

This sequence joins TRBV7-3 and TRBJ2-2, with D hard to call. Deletions cut 5 bases from V and 7 bases from J, with 8 bases between. The CDR3 sequence is 12 residues long. The V gene's germline CDR1 is SGHTA and CDR2 FQGTGA. CDR3 in DNA: TGTGCCAGCAGCCCGACAAACGGGGAGCTGTTTTTT. Its protein product is CASSPTNGELFF.

This sequence joins TRBV2 and TRBJ2-7; D not certain. V was cut by 2 bases and J by 5 bases, with 10 bases left in between. From germline, CDR1 is SNHLY and CDR2 FYNNEI. The CDR3 loop spans 13 amino acids. CDR3 bases: TGTGCCAGCAGTGAAAATGGGGAAGACGAGCAGTACTTC. Translation: CASSENGEDEQYF.

The chain recombines TRBV7-3 with TRBJ2-3, with TRBD2 identical over 14 bases. V lost 0 bases, J lost 6 bases, and 5 bases stayed unmatched. This CDR3 has 17 amino acids. Germline CDR1 SGHTA, CDR2 FQGTGA. The CDR3: CASSLTGLAGVGDTQYF. The CDR3 DNA reads as TGTGCCAGCAGCTTAACGGGACTAGCGGGGGTCGGGGATACGCAGTATTTT.

This clone was seen a few times. The gene calls are TRBV19 and TRBJ2-5; 15 nucleotides agree with TRBD2. V shed 2 bases and J 1 base; nucleotides not matched to a gene: 2. Germline V gives CDR1 LNHDA, CDR2 SQIVND (reference sequence). The CDR3 loop spans 17 amino acids. In nucleotides, the CDR3 is TGTGCCAGTAGTATACCGGGACTAGCGGGGGGCCAAGAGACCCAGTACTTC. It codes for CASSIPGLAGGQETQYF. The variable domain in full, completed from reference TRBV19 and TRBJ2-5, reads DGGITQSPKYLFRKEGQNVTLSCEQNLNHDAMYWYRQDPGQGLRLIYYSQIVNDFQKGDIAEGYSVSREKKESFPLTVTSAQKNPTAFYLCASSIPGLAGGQETQYFGPGTRLLVL.

V and J are TRBV7-9 and TRBJ2-2; no reliable D call. The germline CDR1 and CDR2 sequences are SEHNR and FQNEAQ (reference sequence). The CDR3 spans 13 residues. Trimming took 2 bases from V and 3 from J, leaving 4 bases between them. The CDR3 loop reads CASSLTYTGELFF. CDR3 DNA: TGTGCCAGCAGCTTAACGTACACCGGGGAGCTGTTTTTT. The full variable domain, its missing parts supplied by reference TRBV7-9 and TRBJ2-2, is DTGVSQNPRHKITKRGQNVTFRCDPISEHNRLYWYRQTLGQGPEFLTYFQNEAQLEKSRLLSDRFSAERPKGSFSTLEIQRTEQGDSAMYLCASSLTYTGELFFGEGSRLTVL.

The chain has TRBV7-9 and TRBJ1-1, with D tentatively TRBD1 (6 bases). The germline V gene has CDR1 SEHNR and CDR2 FQNEAQ (reference sequence). The CDR3 has 18 residues. Trimming pared 5 bases from V and 0 bases from J, leaving 22 bases between. The chain's CDR3 is CASSDVPGQILMNTEAFF. Here the CDR3 DNA reads TGTGCCAGCAGCGACGTACCGGGACAAATCTTAATGAACACTGAAGCTTTCTTT.

This rearrangement joins TRBV27 to TRBJ2-7; TRBD2 matches 9 bases. CDR3 length: 18 amino acids. The V gene's germline CDR1 is MNHEY and CDR2 SMNVEV (reference sequence). Trimming removed 1 base from V and 3 bases from J; junction bases left unmatched: 13. CDR3 nucleotides: TGTGCCAGCAGTTTATTCTACCGGGGACTAGCAGAACACTACGAGCAGTACTTC. Residues: CASSLFYRGLAEHYEQYF.

The chain employs TRBV6-5 and TRBJ2-2; D gene ambiguous. Per the germline V gene, CDR1 is MNHEY and CDR2 is SVGAGI. This CDR3 has 13 residues. V lost 6 bases to trimming and J lost 5 bases, with 10 bases between them. The CDR3 DNA sequence: TGTGCCAGCAGCCCCCGACCTACCGGGGAGCTGTTTTTT. Translated, it gives CASSPRPTGELFF.

The chain uses TRBV5-4 and TRBJ2-1; D is unresolved. V was pared by 0 bases and J by 0 bases, with 10 bases between. Germline V CDR1 and CDR2: SGHNT, YYREEE (reference sequence). The CDR3 spans 16 residues. DNA for the CDR3: TGTGCCAGCAGCTTGGGGGCCGCGAGCTCCTACAATGAGCAGTTCTTC. This codes for CASSLGAASSYNEQFF.

The table lists this clone with a few counts. The chain combines TRBV9 with TRBJ1-1; weak D call: TRBD1 (5 bases). The V end was cut by 6 bases, the J end by 1 base, with 13 bases between. Germline V gene data show CDR1 as SGDLS and CDR2 as YYNGEE. The CDR3 contains 14 residues. CDR3: CASTLVGENTEAFF. As DNA, the CDR3 is TGTGCCAGCACCTTAGTGGGGGAGAACACTGAAGCTTTCTTT.

The chain joins TRBV27 to TRBJ2-5; no clear D gene. The end of the DNA aligns better with TRBJ2-7, so the J call may be wrong. There are 14 residues in the CDR3. Germline loops: CDR1 MNHEY, CDR2 SMNVEV (reference sequence). The CDR3 sequence: CASSLWGFPYEQYF. CDR3 in DNA: TGTGCCAGCAGTCTATGGGGATTCCCCTACGAGCAGTACTTC.

The CDR3 spells CASSTSGTGTGELFF. Here the CDR3 DNA reads TGTGCCAGCAGTACATCCGGGACAGGGACCGGGGAGCTGTTTTTT. The rearrangement uses TRBV27 and TRBJ2-2; 9 nucleotides align to TRBD1. J was trimmed by 5 bases and V by 5 bases; bases with no gene match: 6. The CDR3 contains 15 residues. Germline-derived CDR1 and CDR2 are MNHEY and SMNVEV (reference sequence).

The V and J genes are TRBV7-2 and TRBJ1-2; 10 bases fit TRBD1. CDR3 length: 14 residues. With 5 bases clipped from V and 7 bases from J, the junction kept 7 bases outside the gene matches. Germline-derived CDR1 and CDR2 are SGHTA and FQGNSA. The CDR3 reads CASSGRDRGGGYTF. In nucleotides, the CDR3 is TGTGCCAGCAGCGGGCGGGACAGGGGCGGTGGCTACACCTTC.

The chain is built from TRBV9 and TRBJ1-2, with D maybe TRBD1 (5 bases). The CDR3 loop spans 12 amino acids. Trimming shortened V by 0 bases and J by 8 bases, and 8 bases separated the two germline ends. Germline V gene lookup returns CDR1 SGDLS and CDR2 YYNGEE. The CDR3 DNA reads as TGTGCCAGCAGCGTAGCTGGGGGGGGCTACACCTTC. It is translated as CASSVAGGGYTF.

This rearrangement joins TRBV6-1 to TRBJ2-3; D unclear. The CDR3 covers 12 residues. V lost 4 bases and J 3 bases, leaving 5 bases between the germline ends. Germline V lookup: CDR1 MNHNS, CDR2 SASEGT. The CDR3 coding sequence is TGTGCCAGCAGTGCTCTGACAGATACGCAGTATTTT. This translates into CASSALTDTQYF.

This chain connects TRBV5-1 to TRBJ1-2; D gene unclear. The germline gives CDR1 SGHRS, CDR2 YFSETQ. Trimming took 0 bases from V and 3 from J, leaving 6 bases between them. This CDR3 has 13 residues. DNA of the CDR3: TGCGCCAGCAGCTTGGGCGGTTACTATGGCTACACCTTC. Translating gives CASSLGGYYGYTF.

The gene calls are TRBV6-1 and TRBJ1-1, with D unclear. This CDR3 is built from 13 residues. Deletions cut 5 bases from V and 1 base from J, with 8 bases between. CDR1 and CDR2 (germline): MNHNS, SASEGT. CDR3 sequence (DNA): TGTGCCAGCAGTTTCGGAACGAACACTGAAGCTTTCTTT. It specifies CASSFGTNTEAFF.

The V and J genes are TRBV6-5 and TRBJ1-3; weak D call: TRBD1 (6 bases). The CDR3 runs to 15 residues. Trimming left V 7 bases short and J 0 bases short, with 13 bases between. Per germline, CDR1 MNHEY and CDR2 SVGAGI. This chain's CDR3 is CASNDMGASGNTIYF. The CDR3 region has the DNA TGTGCCAGCAACGACATGGGGGCCTCTGGAAACACCATATATTTT.

The chain carries TRBV6-5 and TRBJ2-1; no definite D call. The CDR3 is made up of 14 amino acids. Germline assignment: CDR1 MNHEY and CDR2 SVGAGI. Trimming stripped 6 bases from V and 1 base from J, with 10 bases between. CDR3 sequence (DNA): TGTGCCAGCAGCCCAGCAAAATCCTACAATGAGCAGTTCTTC. Translation: CASSPAKSYNEQFF.

This chain joins TRBV11-2 and TRBJ2-1; D is perhaps TRBD1 or TRBD2 (5 bases each). Germline V gene lookup returns CDR1 SGHAT and CDR2 FQNNGV. This CDR3 spans 14 amino acids. The germline V and J ends were trimmed by 5 bases and 6 bases, with 14 bases remaining between them. CDR3 loop: CASSPGTTGNEQFF. The CDR3 DNA sequence: TGTGCCAGCAGCCCGGGGACCACCGGCAATGAGCAGTTCTTC.

The chain recombines TRBV5-6 with TRBJ2-1, with 7 bases matching TRBD1. CDR3 length: 13 residues. Trimming at V came to 10 bases and at J to 8 bases, leaving 12 bases not matched to a gene. CDR1 and CDR2 (germline): SGHDT, YYEEEE. CDR3 loop: CAAGTVHPYEQFF. CDR3 coding DNA: TGTGCCGCCGGGACAGTCCACCCCTATGAGCAGTTCTTC.

Worth noting for this clone: Other DNA variants within this sample encode the same CDR3. The V and J genes are TRBV29-1 and TRBJ2-3; 7 nucleotides match TRBD2. J gave up 3 bases and V 1 base, and 4 bases lay outside the gene matches. Germline values: CDR1 SQVTM, CDR2 ANQGSEA. There are 14 residues in the CDR3. The chain's CDR3 is CSVEAGRGTDTQYF. Written as DNA, the CDR3 is TGCAGCGTTGAAGCAGGGAGGGGTACAGATACGCAGTATTTT.